The 7 T cell receptor beta chains reported below all come from one sample, sequenced in a study of PD-1 blockade in classical Hodgkin lymphoma. Clones were read by immunoSEQ multiplex PCR, and TCRdb kept only the in-frame ones, dropping some. The sample contains roughly 11,000 clones, approximately 80% of which appear only once. Each of the patients experienced relapse following autologous stem cell transplantation, and their brentuximab vedotin exposure differed. The source was peripheral blood mononuclear cells (PBMCs), collected before the second cycle of nivolumab. The receptors were sampled from a human donor with classical Hodgkin lymphoma.

This clone was counted a single time. The chain links TRBV2 to TRBJ1-5; D is ambiguous. With 7 bases removed from V and 6 bases from J, the gap between germline ends came to 13 bases. CDR3 length equals 13 residues. Germline values: CDR1 SNHLY, CDR2 FYNNEI. The CDR3 region is CASNTQGGQPQHF. CDR3 nucleotides: TGTGCCAGCAATACACAAGGAGGTCAGCCCCAGCATTTT.

This chain links TRBV5-5 with TRBJ2-7, with 8 bases identical to TRBD1. Germline values: CDR1 SGHKS, CDR2 YYEKEE (reference sequence). The CDR3 consists of 16 residues. Trimming took 4 bases from V and 1 from J; bases not matched to a gene: 10. Here the CDR3 reads CASSLQDRGFSYEQYF. The CDR3 nucleotides are TGTGCCAGCAGCCTCCAAGACAGGGGATTTTCCTACGAGCAGTACTTC.

V gene TRBV10-1 combines with J gene TRBJ2-7; 12 bases line up with TRBD2. The germline gives CDR1 WNHNN, CDR2 SYGVQD (reference sequence). The CDR3 loop spans 14 amino acids. Trimming took 8 bases from V and 0 from J; bases not matched to a gene: 2. The CDR3 spells CASSTSGSSYEQYF. Written as DNA, the CDR3 is TGCGCCAGCTCGACTAGCGGGAGCTCCTACGAGCAGTACTTC.

This clone showed up just a few times. The chain has TRBV10-1 and TRBJ2-3; D perhaps matches TRBD2 (6 bases). Germline-derived CDR1 and CDR2 are WNHNN and SYGVQD (reference sequence). Trimming left V 2 bases short and J 0 bases short, with 9 bases between. The CDR3 consists of 15 residues. The CDR3 region is CASSELARSTDTQYF. CDR3 nucleotide sequence: TGCGCCAGCAGTGAGCTAGCGCGGAGCACAGATACGCAGTATTTT.

This clone is a singleton in its sample. The chain has TRBV6-5 and TRBJ1-2, with D possibly matching TRBD1 (6 bases). The CDR3 length is 13 residues. Germline V CDR1 and CDR2: MNHEY, SVGAGI. The ends were cut back, 8 bases at V and 3 bases at J, with 13 bases in the middle. CDR3: CASWAGAYYGYTF. CDR3 sequence (DNA): TGTGCCAGCTGGGCGGGGGCCTACTATGGCTACACCTTC.

The V gene is TRBV27, the J gene TRBJ1-4, with D tentatively TRBD1 (5 bases). Germline CDR1 MNHEY, CDR2 SMNVEV (reference sequence). Trimming pared 2 bases from V and 7 bases from J, leaving 14 bases between. This CDR3 comprises 15 residues. DNA of the CDR3: TGTGCCAGCAGTTTACAAGCAGGGCTCGGTGAAAAACTGTTTTTT. As protein: CASSLQAGLGEKLFF.

The J gene is TRBJ2-3, the V gene TRBV5-4; TRBD2 aligns across 8 bases. The CDR3 runs 15 residues. Germline assignment: CDR1 SGHNT and CDR2 YYREEE (reference sequence). The V segment lost 4 bases and the J segment 3 bases; nucleotides outside the gene matches: 7. This CDR3 is CASSLGGGGTDTQYF. CDR3 DNA sequence: TGTGCCAGCAGCCTGGGGGGCGGGGGGACAGATACGCAGTATTTT.